Below, one T cell receptor beta chain is given with its context. As handled by the study authors: Estimation of nucleated cell counts was performed using reference gene primer amplification. This table comes from immunoSEQ multiplex PCR, and its TCRdb copy is limited to in-frame clones, with some not included. V and J calls plus clone size are reproduced from that table; the DNA served to infer D and trimming. The table lists 190,000 or so clones, approximately 86% of them singletons. These data originate in a study of blood T cell repertoires in COVID-19. Looking at the study overall: Samples came from the United States, Italy and Spain, spanning acute and convalescent COVID-19.

J was trimmed by 5 bases and V by 3 bases; bases with no gene match: 9. The germline CDR1 and CDR2 sequences are MDHEN and SYDVKM. The CDR3 runs to 16 residues. Adults between roughly 18 and 89 years of age took part from some 25 US areas. The rearrangement joins TRBV28 to TRBJ1-1, with 10 bases lining up with TRBD1. Sequencing input: PBMCs or T cells enriched from blood (not recorded which). The source is a man younger than 35 with acute COVID-19. This CDR3 is CASSFGWTGGQTEAFF. The CDR3 DNA follows: TGTGCCAGCAGTTTTGGTTGGACAGGGGGGCAAACTGAAGCTTTCTTT.